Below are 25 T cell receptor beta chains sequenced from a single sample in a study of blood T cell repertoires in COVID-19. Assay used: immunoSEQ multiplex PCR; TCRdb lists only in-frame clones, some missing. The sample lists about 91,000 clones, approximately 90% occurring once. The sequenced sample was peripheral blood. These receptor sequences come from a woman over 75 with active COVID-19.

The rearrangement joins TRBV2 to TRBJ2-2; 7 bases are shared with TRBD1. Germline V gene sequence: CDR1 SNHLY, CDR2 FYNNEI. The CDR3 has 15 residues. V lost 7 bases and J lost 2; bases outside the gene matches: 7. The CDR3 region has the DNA TGTGCCAGCAAAACCGGGACAGTAAACACCGGGGAGCTGTTTTTT. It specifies CASKTGTVNTGELFF.

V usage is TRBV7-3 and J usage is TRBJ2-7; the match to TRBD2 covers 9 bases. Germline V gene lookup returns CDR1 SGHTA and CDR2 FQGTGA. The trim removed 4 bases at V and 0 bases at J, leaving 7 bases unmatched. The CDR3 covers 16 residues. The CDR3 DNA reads TGTGCCAGCAGCTCCATAGCTAGCGGGGTCTCCTACGAGCAGTACTTC. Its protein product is CASSSIASGVSYEQYF.

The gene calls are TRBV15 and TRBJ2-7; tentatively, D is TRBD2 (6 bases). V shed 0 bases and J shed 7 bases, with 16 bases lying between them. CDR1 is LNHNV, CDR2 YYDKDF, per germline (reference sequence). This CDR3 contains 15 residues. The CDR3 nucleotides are TGTGCCACCAGCAGAGATCATGGAGGGGCGGGAGAGCAGTACTTC. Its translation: CATSRDHGGAGEQYF.

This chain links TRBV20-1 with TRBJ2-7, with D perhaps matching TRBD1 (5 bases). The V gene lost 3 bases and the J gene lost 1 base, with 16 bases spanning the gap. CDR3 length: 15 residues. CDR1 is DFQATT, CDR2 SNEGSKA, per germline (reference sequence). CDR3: CSASARVTSSYEQYF. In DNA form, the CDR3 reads TGCAGTGCTAGTGCCAGGGTGACCTCGTCCTACGAGCAGTACTTC.

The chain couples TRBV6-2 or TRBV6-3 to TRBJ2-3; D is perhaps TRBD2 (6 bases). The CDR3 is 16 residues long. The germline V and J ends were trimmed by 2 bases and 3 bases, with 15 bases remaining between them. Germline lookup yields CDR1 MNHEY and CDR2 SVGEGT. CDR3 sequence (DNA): TGTGCCAGCAGTTACGGAGGGCGGGAAGCGACAGATACGCAGTATTTT. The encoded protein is CASSYGGREATDTQYF.

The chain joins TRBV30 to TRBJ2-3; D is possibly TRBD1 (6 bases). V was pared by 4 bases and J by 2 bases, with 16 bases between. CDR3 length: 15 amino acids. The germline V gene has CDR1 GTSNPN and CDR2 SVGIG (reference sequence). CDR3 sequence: CAWIRRGGPTDTQYF. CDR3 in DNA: TGTGCCTGGATCAGGAGAGGGGGACCCACAGATACGCAGTATTTT.

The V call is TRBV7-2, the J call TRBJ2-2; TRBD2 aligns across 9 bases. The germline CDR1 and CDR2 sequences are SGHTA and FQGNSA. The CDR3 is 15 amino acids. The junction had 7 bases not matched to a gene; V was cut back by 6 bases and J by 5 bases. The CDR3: CASRSAGGGTGELFF. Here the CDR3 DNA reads TGTGCCAGCAGATCAGCGGGAGGCGGAACCGGGGAGCTGTTTTTT.

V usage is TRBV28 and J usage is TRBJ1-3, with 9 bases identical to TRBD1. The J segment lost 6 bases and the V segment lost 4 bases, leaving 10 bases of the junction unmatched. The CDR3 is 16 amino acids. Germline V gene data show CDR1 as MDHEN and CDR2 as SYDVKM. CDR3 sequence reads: CASSYGGGQGTNTIYF. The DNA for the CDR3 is TGTGCCAGCAGTTATGGGGGAGGACAGGGGACAAACACCATATATTTT.

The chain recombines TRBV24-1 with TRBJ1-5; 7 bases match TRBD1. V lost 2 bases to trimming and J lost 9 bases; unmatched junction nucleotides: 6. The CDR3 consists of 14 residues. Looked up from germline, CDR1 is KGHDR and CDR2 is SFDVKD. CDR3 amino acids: CATSDSWTGGPQHF. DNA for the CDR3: TGTGCCACCAGTGATTCTTGGACAGGTGGGCCCCAGCATTTT.

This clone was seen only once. The CDR3 region has the DNA TGTGCCAGCAAATACCAGGGGGGTTCCTACGAGCAGTACTTC. Translation gives CASKYQGGSYEQYF. The gene calls are TRBV28 and TRBJ2-7; possible D gene TRBD1, 7 bases. The V gene lost 7 bases and the J gene lost 1 base, with 14 bases spanning the gap. The CDR3 consists of 14 residues. CDR1 MDHEN and CDR2 SYDVKM come from the germline V gene.

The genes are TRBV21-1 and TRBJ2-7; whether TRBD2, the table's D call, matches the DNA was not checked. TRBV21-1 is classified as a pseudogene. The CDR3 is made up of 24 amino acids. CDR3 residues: CASSKKAGTSGTSGPGPTGSEQYF. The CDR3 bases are TGTGCCAGCAGCAAGAAAGCCGGGACTAGCGGGACCTCGGGGCCGGGGCCGACGGGGAGCGAGCAGTACTTC.

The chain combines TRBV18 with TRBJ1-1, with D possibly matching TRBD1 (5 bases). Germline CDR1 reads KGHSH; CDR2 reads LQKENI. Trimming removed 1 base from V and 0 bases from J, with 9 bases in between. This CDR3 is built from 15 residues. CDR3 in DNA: TGTGCCAGCTCACCACAGGCAGGGATGAACACTGAAGCTTTCTTT. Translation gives CASSPQAGMNTEAFF. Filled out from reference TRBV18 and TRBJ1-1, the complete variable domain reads NAGVMQNPRHLVRRRGQEARLRCSPMKGHSHVYWYRQLPEEGLKFMVYLQKENIIDESGMPKERFSAEFPKEGPSILRIQQVVRGDSAAYFCASSPQAGMNTEAFFGQGTRLTVV.

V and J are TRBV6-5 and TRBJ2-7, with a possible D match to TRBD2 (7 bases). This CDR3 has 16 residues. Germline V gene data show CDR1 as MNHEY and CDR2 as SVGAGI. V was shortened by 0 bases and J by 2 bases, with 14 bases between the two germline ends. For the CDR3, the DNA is TGTGCCAGCAGTTACTCGGGCGGGGGCCGAACCTACGAGCAGTACTTC. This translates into CASSYSGGGRTYEQYF.

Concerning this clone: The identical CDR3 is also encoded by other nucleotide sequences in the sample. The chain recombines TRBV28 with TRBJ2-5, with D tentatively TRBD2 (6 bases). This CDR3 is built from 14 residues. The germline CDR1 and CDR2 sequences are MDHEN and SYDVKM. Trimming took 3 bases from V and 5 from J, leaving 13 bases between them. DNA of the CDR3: TGTGCCAGCAGTTTGGGTTTAGGAGGGGAGACCCAGTACTTC. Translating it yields CASSLGLGGETQYF.

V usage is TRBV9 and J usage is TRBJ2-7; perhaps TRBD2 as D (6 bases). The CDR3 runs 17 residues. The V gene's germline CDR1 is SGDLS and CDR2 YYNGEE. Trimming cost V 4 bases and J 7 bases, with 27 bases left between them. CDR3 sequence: CASSSPLMGLNLGEQYF. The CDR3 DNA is TGTGCCAGCAGCTCGCCGCTCATGGGACTCAACTTGGGGGAGCAGTACTTC.

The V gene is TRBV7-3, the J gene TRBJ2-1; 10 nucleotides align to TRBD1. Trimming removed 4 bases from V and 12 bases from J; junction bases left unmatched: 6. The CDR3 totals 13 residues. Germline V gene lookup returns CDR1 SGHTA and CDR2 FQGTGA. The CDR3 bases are TGTGCCAGCAGCTCGACGAGGGACAGGGGGCAGTTCTTC. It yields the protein CASSSTRDRGQFF.

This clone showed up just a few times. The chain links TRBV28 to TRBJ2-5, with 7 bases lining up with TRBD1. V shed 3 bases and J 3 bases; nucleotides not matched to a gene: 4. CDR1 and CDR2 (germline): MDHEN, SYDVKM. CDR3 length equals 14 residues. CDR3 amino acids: CASSLRTGKETQYF. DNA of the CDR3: TGTGCCAGCAGTTTGAGGACAGGAAAAGAGACCCAGTACTTC.

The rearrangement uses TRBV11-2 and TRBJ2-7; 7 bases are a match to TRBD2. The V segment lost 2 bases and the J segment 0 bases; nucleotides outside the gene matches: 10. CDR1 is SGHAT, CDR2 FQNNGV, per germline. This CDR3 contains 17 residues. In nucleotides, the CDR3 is TGTGCCAGCAGCTTACTGTATAGCGGGCCGAGCTCCTACGAGCAGTACTTC. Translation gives CASSLLYSGPSSYEQYF.

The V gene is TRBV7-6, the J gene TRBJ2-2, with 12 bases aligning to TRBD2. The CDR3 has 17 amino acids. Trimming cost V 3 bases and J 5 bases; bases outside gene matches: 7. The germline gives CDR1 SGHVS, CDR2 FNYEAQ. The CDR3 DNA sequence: TGTGCCAGCAGCTTCGGACTAGCGGGATTTGGGACCGGGGAGCTGTTTTTT. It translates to CASSFGLAGFGTGELFF.

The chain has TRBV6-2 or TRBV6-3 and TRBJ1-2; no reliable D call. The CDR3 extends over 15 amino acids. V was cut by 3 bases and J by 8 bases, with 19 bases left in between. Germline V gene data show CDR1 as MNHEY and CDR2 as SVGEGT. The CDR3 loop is CASSYRQEGRSGYTF. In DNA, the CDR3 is TGTGCCAGCAGTTATCGACAAGAGGGCAGGTCGGGCTACACCTTC.

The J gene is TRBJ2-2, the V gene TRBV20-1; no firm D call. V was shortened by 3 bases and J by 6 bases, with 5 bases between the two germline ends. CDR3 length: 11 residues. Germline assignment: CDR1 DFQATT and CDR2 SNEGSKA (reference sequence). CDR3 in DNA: TGCAGTGCTAGGTCGTCCGGGGAGCTGTTTTTT. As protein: CSARSSGELFF.

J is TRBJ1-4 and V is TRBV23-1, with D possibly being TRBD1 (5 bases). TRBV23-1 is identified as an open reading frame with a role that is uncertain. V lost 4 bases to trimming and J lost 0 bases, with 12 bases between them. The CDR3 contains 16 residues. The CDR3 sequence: CASSPANRTTNEKLFF. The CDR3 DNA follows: TGCGCCAGCAGTCCGGCGAACAGGACAACTAATGAAAAACTGTTTTTT.

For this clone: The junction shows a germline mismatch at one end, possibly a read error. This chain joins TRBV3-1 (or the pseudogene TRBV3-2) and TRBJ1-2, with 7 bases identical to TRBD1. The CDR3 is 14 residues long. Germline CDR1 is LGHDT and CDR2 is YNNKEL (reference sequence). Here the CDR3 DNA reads TGTGCCAGCAGCCATTTCGGGACAGTGGATGGGTACACCTTC. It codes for CASSHFGTVDGYTF.

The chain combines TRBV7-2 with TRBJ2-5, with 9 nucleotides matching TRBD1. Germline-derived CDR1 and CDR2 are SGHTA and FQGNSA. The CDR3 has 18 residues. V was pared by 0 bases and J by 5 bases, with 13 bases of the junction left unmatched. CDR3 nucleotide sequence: TGTGCCAGCAGCTTAGCGCTGGGGAACAGGGGGCGCGGGGAGACCCAGTACTTC. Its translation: CASSLALGNRGRGETQYF. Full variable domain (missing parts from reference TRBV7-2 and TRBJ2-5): GAGVSQSPSNKVTEKGKDVELRCDPISGHTALYWYRQSLGQGLEFLIYFQGNSAPDKSGLPSDRFSAERTGGSVSTLTIQRTQQEDSAVYLCASSLALGNRGRGETQYFGPGTRLLVL.

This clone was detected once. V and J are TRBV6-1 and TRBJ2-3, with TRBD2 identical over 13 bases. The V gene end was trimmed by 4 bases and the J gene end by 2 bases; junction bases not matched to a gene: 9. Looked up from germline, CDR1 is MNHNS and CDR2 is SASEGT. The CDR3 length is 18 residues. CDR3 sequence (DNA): TGTGCCAGCAGTGGCTCCGGGACTAGCGGGATAATCACAGATACGCAGTATTTT. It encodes CASSGSGTSGIITDTQYF.